One and the same sample provided the 31 T cell receptor beta chains below, sequenced in a study of blood T cell repertoires in COVID-19. The assay was immunoSEQ multiplex PCR, and TCRdb's table has in-frame clones only and misses some. The sample comprises approximately 25,000 clones, around nine tenths of which are singletons, and roughly 8% rests with the top ten. The source material was peripheral blood. These receptors were taken from a man aged 50-59 years with active COVID-19.

CDR3 sequence: CASSQLQGDNEQFF. CDR3 DNA sequence: TGCGCCAGCAGCCAACTACAGGGAGACAATGAGCAGTTCTTC. The V gene is TRBV4-1, the J gene TRBJ2-1; D is possibly TRBD1 (6 bases). Germline V CDR1 and CDR2: MGHRA, YSYEKL. The CDR3 has 14 amino acids. Deletions cut 2 bases from V and 5 bases from J, with 10 bases between.

Regarding this clone: The junction differs from germline at one of its ends, possibly a read error. The rearrangement joins TRBV2 to TRBJ1-4, with D tentatively TRBD1 (6 bases). The length of the CDR3 is 12 residues. CDR1 is SNHLY and CDR2 is FYNNEI in the germline V gene. In nucleotides, the CDR3 is TGTGCCAGCAGTGAAGTAACAGGGCAGTTAGGTTTT. Translated: CASSEVTGQLGF.

The DNA for the CDR3 is TGTGCCAGCAGTTACGGGGGACAGACAATCTATGGCTACACCTTC. This codes for CASSYGGQTIYGYTF. The chain employs TRBV6-5 and TRBJ1-2, with 7 bases identical to TRBD1. V lost 2 bases and J lost 4; bases outside the gene matches: 7. The CDR3 runs to 15 residues. Germline lookup yields CDR1 MNHEY and CDR2 SVGAGI.

This clone appeared a single time. This chain uses TRBV28 with TRBJ1-5, with D hard to call. The germline V gene encodes CDR1 MDHEN and CDR2 SYDVKM. Trimming shortened V by 6 bases and J by 0 bases, and 15 bases separated the two germline ends. The CDR3 is 16 residues long. The CDR3 protein is CASSPSTGSSNQPQHF. The CDR3 DNA reads TGTGCCAGCAGCCCGAGTACGGGGAGTAGCAATCAGCCCCAGCATTTT.

The chain couples TRBV19 to TRBJ2-7; 7 nucleotides agree with TRBD1. The CDR3 loop spans 15 amino acids. The germline V gene has CDR1 LNHDA and CDR2 SQIVND (reference sequence). Trimming at V came to 3 bases and at J to 2 bases, leaving 7 bases not matched to a gene. The CDR3 DNA sequence: TGTGCCAGTAGTATCGGGGCAGGGGGTCCCTACGAGCAGTACTTC. As protein: CASSIGAGGPYEQYF.

The V and J genes are TRBV19 and TRBJ2-7; no definite D call. Germline assignment: CDR1 LNHDA and CDR2 SQIVND (reference sequence). The CDR3 is 16 residues long. V dropped 2 bases and J dropped 0 bases, with 14 bases sitting between them. CDR3 coding DNA: TGTGCCAGTAGTATAACATATTGGCAGTCCTCCTACGAGCAGTACTTC. It encodes CASSITYWQSSYEQYF.

The chain employs TRBV30 and TRBJ1-6; 7 nucleotides line up with TRBD1. The CDR3 totals 12 residues. V trimming: 5 bases; J trimming: 6 bases; junction bases outside the gene matches: 1. Per germline, CDR1 GTSNPN and CDR2 SVGIG (reference sequence). CDR3 residues: CAWGQVNSPLHF. In nucleotides, the CDR3 is TGTGCCTGGGGACAGGTTAATTCACCCCTCCACTTT.

This chain links TRBV18 with TRBJ2-7; 7 positions match TRBD1. From germline, CDR1 is KGHSH and CDR2 LQKENI. After removal of 4 bases from V and 7 bases from J, the junction contained 4 bases not matched to a gene. The CDR3 extends over 12 amino acids. CDR3 region: CASSQGAREQYV. CDR3 DNA sequence: TGTGCCAGCTCACAGGGGGCGCGGGAGCAGTACGTC.

In its sample, this clone was seen once. V and J are TRBV18 and TRBJ1-1; D may be TRBD1 (6 bases). In germline, CDR1 is KGHSH, CDR2 LQKENI. The CDR3 has 14 amino acids. Trimming took off 3 bases at V and 4 bases at J, with 12 bases between the two ends. CDR3 region: CASSPEQGSTEAFF. CDR3 in DNA: TGTGCCAGCTCACCGGAACAGGGTAGCACTGAAGCTTTCTTT.

This clone was seen a few times. The chain carries TRBV19 and TRBJ1-6, with 11 nucleotides matching TRBD1. This CDR3 is 15 amino acids long. J lost 9 bases, V lost 6 bases, and 7 bases had no gene match. Germline V gene data show CDR1 as LNHDA and CDR2 as SQIVND (reference sequence). The CDR3 sequence is CASSPGGTGGSPLHF. The CDR3, as DNA: TGTGCCAGTAGCCCAGGGGGGACAGGGGGTTCACCCCTCCACTTT. Drawing the rest from reference TRBV19 and TRBJ1-6, the complete variable domain is DGGITQSPKYLFRKEGQNVTLSCEQNLNHDAMYWYRQDPGQGLRLIYYSQIVNDFQKGDIAEGYSVSREKKESFPLTVTSAQKNPTAFYLCASSPGGTGGSPLHFGNGTRLTVT.

The chain uses TRBV7-9 and TRBJ2-1, with 7 nucleotides matching TRBD1. CDR3 size: 14 residues. V gave up 2 bases and J gave up 8 bases; unmatched junction bases: 6. The V gene's germline CDR1 is SEHNR and CDR2 FQNEAQ (reference sequence). The CDR3 bases are TGTGCCAGCAGCTTACCCGGACAGGTCGATGAGCAGTTCTTC. Translating gives CASSLPGQVDEQFF. Supplemented by reference TRBV7-9 and TRBJ2-1, the full variable domain reads DTGVSQNPRHKITKRGQNVTFRCDPISEHNRLYWYRQTLGQGPEFLTYFQNEAQLEKSRLLSDRFSAERPKGSFSTLEIQRTEQGDSAMYLCASSLPGQVDEQFFGPGTRLTVL.

This clone was seen only a few times. This sequence joins TRBV27 and TRBJ1-1; weak D call: TRBD1 (6 bases). The CDR3 length is 14 residues. Trimming stripped 7 bases from V and 3 bases from J, with 15 bases between. From germline, CDR1 is MNHEY and CDR2 SMNVEV (reference sequence). CDR3 loop: CASIESPGDTEAFF. The CDR3, as DNA: TGTGCCAGCATCGAGTCCCCAGGGGACACTGAAGCTTTCTTT.

This chain links TRBV6-5 with TRBJ1-2; tentatively, D is TRBD1 (5 bases). Trimming shortened V by 4 bases and J by 3 bases, and 15 bases separated the two germline ends. Germline values: CDR1 MNHEY, CDR2 SVGAGI. This CDR3 region has 15 residues. CDR3 protein: CASSSQGLPDYGYTF. Written as DNA, the CDR3 is TGTGCCAGCAGTTCCCAGGGACTACCTGACTATGGCTACACCTTC.

The CDR3, as DNA: TGTGCCATCAGGGTGACAGATTACGAGCAGTACTTC. It yields the protein CAIRVTDYEQYF. The chain recombines TRBV10-3 with TRBJ2-7; possible D gene TRBD1, 5 bases. Trimming stripped 6 bases from V and 4 bases from J, with 10 bases between. The germline CDR1 and CDR2 sequences are ENHRY and SYGVKD. The CDR3 totals 12 residues.

The rearrangement uses TRBV3-1 (or the pseudogene TRBV3-2) and TRBJ2-5; 10 bases align to TRBD2. Germline loops: CDR1 LGHDT, CDR2 YNNKEL (reference sequence). The CDR3 totals 17 residues. The V gene end was trimmed by 5 bases and the J gene end by 1 base; junction bases not matched to a gene: 10. The CDR3 region is CASSSEGASGSQETQYF. CDR3 DNA: TGTGCCAGCAGCTCGGAGGGGGCTAGCGGGAGCCAAGAGACCCAGTACTTC.

This clone has more than one count but fewer than ten. The genes are TRBV6-1 and TRBJ1-2, with a possible D match to TRBD1 (6 bases). This CDR3 is 15 amino acids long. The ends were cut back, 1 base at V and 4 bases at J, with 13 bases in the middle. CDR1 is MNHNS, CDR2 SASEGT, per germline. The chain's CDR3 is CASSEGAGAFYGYTF. The CDR3 bases are TGTGCCAGCAGTGAAGGGGCGGGGGCCTTCTATGGCTACACCTTC.

CDR3 sequence reads: CASSFSGGRRHGYTF. The CDR3 DNA reads TGTGCCAGCAGCTTTAGCGGGGGGAGGAGACATGGCTACACCTTC. The chain carries TRBV7-2 and TRBJ1-2; TRBD1 is a possible D gene (5 bases). Germline assignment: CDR1 SGHTA and CDR2 FQGNSA. The CDR3 has 15 residues. Trimming shortened V by 3 bases and J by 6 bases, and 17 bases separated the two germline ends.

The chain employs TRBV7-8 and TRBJ1-2; 10 bases align to TRBD1. The J segment lost 4 bases and the V segment lost 0 bases, leaving 5 bases of the junction unmatched. Germline CDR1 and CDR2: SGHVS and FQNEAQ. CDR3 length: 16 residues. CDR3 DNA sequence: TGTGCCAGCAGCTTAGCAGACAGGGGGCTAGTCTATGGCTACACCTTC. Its translation is CASSLADRGLVYGYTF.

V is TRBV7-9 and J is TRBJ1-2; a possible D gene is TRBD1 (6 bases). Between the trimmed V and J ends, which lost 5 bases and 4 bases, there was a span of 14 bases. Per the germline V gene, CDR1 is SEHNR and CDR2 is FQNEAQ (reference sequence). The CDR3 runs 14 residues. The CDR3 DNA reads TGTGCCAGCAGCCCCGGACAGTTCATCTATGGCTACACCTTC. It is translated as CASSPGQFIYGYTF.

The genes are TRBV29-1 and TRBJ1-2; 9 bases map to TRBD1. The V gene end was trimmed by 3 bases and the J gene end by 3 bases; junction bases not matched to a gene: 2. The CDR3 length is 13 residues. Germline values: CDR1 SQVTM, CDR2 ANQGSEA. The CDR3 DNA is TGCAGCGTTGAGGACAGGGGACACTATGGCTACACCTTC. This translates into CSVEDRGHYGYTF. The full variable domain, completed using reference TRBV29-1 and TRBJ1-2, is SAVISQKPSRDICQRGTSLTIQCQVDSQVTMMFWYRQQPGQSLTLIATANQGSEATYESGFVIDKFPISRPNLTFSTLTVSNMSPEDSSIYLCSVEDRGHYGYTFGSGTRLTVV.

This clone was seen a handful of times. V usage is TRBV5-1 and J usage is TRBJ2-1; 7 nucleotides match TRBD1. In germline, CDR1 is SGHRS, CDR2 YFSETQ. This CDR3 has 12 residues. V lost 0 bases to trimming and J lost 14 bases; unmatched junction nucleotides: 5. Here the CDR3 reads CASSLGQGEEFF. CDR3 in DNA: TGCGCCAGCAGCTTGGGCCAGGGGGAAGAGTTCTTC.

This rearrangement joins TRBV5-1 to TRBJ1-4; 8 positions match TRBD1. The CDR3 consists of 17 residues. V lost 0 bases to trimming and J lost 2 bases; unmatched junction nucleotides: 6. Germline V gene sequence: CDR1 SGHRS, CDR2 YFSETQ. The CDR3 here is CASSLVGTGLTNEKLFF. In DNA form, the CDR3 reads TGCGCCAGCAGCTTGGTAGGGACAGGACTCACTAATGAAAAACTGTTTTTT.

The table lists this clone with a few counts. This chain connects TRBV13 to TRBJ2-1; 14 nucleotides line up with TRBD2. The CDR3 contains 16 residues. Per germline, CDR1 PRHDT and CDR2 FYEKMQ (reference sequence). With V trimmed by 5 bases and J by 6 bases, 6 bases remained unmatched. The CDR3: CASSTGTSGSINEQFF. CDR3 DNA sequence: TGTGCCAGCAGCACCGGGACTAGCGGGAGTATCAATGAGCAGTTCTTC. The full variable domain, its missing parts supplied by reference TRBV13 and TRBJ2-1, is AAGVIQSPRHLIKEKRETATLKCYPIPRHDTVYWYQQGPGQDPQFLISFYEKMQSDKGSIPDRFSAQQFSDYHSELNMSSLELGDSALYFCASSTGTSGSINEQFFGPGTRLTVL.

CDR3 sequence reads: CASSLELADNEQFF. The CDR3 coding sequence is TGTGCCAGCAGCTTAGAACTAGCGGACAATGAGCAGTTCTTC. V and J are TRBV7-6 and TRBJ2-1; 8 nucleotides align to TRBD2. This CDR3 has 14 residues. Trimming at V came to 1 base and at J to 5 bases, leaving 1 base not matched to a gene. In germline, CDR1 is SGHVS, CDR2 FNYEAQ.

The J gene is TRBJ1-5, the V gene TRBV6-6, with D hard to call. The V end was cut by 4 bases, the J end by 4 bases, with 5 bases between. The CDR3 consists of 12 residues. Looked up from germline, CDR1 is MNHNY and CDR2 is SVGAGI (reference sequence). For the CDR3, the DNA is TGTGCCAGCAGTTCCCCTAATCAGCCCCAGCATTTT. Translated: CASSSPNQPQHF.

The chain uses TRBV2 and TRBJ2-2; 12 positions match TRBD2. CDR3 size: 14 residues. The V gene end was trimmed by 10 bases and the J gene end by 4 bases; junction bases not matched to a gene: 4. Germline V gene sequence: CDR1 SNHLY, CDR2 FYNNEI. CDR3 DNA: TGTGCCATCCCGACTAGCGGGGGCACCGGGGAGCTGTTTTTT. It encodes CAIPTSGGTGELFF.

The rearrangement joins TRBV27 to TRBJ2-1; maybe TRBD1 (6 bases). V lost 5 bases to trimming and J lost 1 base, with 15 bases between them. CDR1 and CDR2 (germline): MNHEY, SMNVEV (reference sequence). The CDR3 runs to 16 residues. DNA for the CDR3: TGTGCCAGCAGTCCCTCGACAGGCGATTCCTACAATGAGCAGTTCTTC. Protein product: CASSPSTGDSYNEQFF.

This chain joins TRBV5-1 and TRBJ2-2, with 11 bases aligning to TRBD1. This CDR3 contains 15 residues. Germline CDR1 reads SGHRS; CDR2 reads YFSETQ. J was trimmed by 8 bases and V by 4 bases; bases with no gene match: 7. DNA of the CDR3: TGCGCCAGCAGCGGTGGACAGGGGGCCGTGGGGGAGCTGTTTTTT. The encoded protein is CASSGGQGAVGELFF.

This chain uses TRBV27 with TRBJ2-1; 8 bases match TRBD2. The V segment lost 0 bases and the J segment 7 bases; nucleotides outside the gene matches: 8. The CDR3 runs 16 residues. The germline gives CDR1 MNHEY, CDR2 SMNVEV (reference sequence). CDR3 loop: CASSLSGGGFKNEQFF. Here the CDR3 DNA reads TGTGCCAGCAGTTTATCCGGGGGGGGGTTTAAGAATGAGCAGTTCTTC.

V and J are TRBV27 and TRBJ2-6, with D possibly matching TRBD1 (6 bases). CDR3 length: 17 amino acids. V was shortened by 3 bases and J by 2 bases, with 14 bases between the two germline ends. Germline V gives CDR1 MNHEY, CDR2 SMNVEV (reference sequence). The DNA of the CDR3 is TGTGCCAGCAGTTTTTTGGACAGCACCGCTGGGGCCAACGTCCTGACTTTC. Amino acids: CASSFLDSTAGANVLTF.

The J gene is TRBJ1-4, the V gene TRBV7-9; 7 nucleotides align to TRBD1. The CDR3 extends over 15 amino acids. Trimming took 4 bases from V and 4 from J; bases not matched to a gene: 6. Germline loops: CDR1 SEHNR, CDR2 FQNEAQ (reference sequence). The CDR3 here is CASSWGDRSNEKLFF. DNA for the CDR3: TGTGCCAGCAGCTGGGGGGACAGAAGTAATGAAAAACTGTTTTTT. Full variable domain (rest looked up from reference TRBV7-9 and TRBJ1-4): DTGVSQNPRHKITKRGQNVTFRCDPISEHNRLYWYRQTLGQGPEFLTYFQNEAQLEKSRLLSDRFSAERPKGSFSTLEIQRTEQGDSAMYLCASSWGDRSNEKLFFGSGTQLSVL.